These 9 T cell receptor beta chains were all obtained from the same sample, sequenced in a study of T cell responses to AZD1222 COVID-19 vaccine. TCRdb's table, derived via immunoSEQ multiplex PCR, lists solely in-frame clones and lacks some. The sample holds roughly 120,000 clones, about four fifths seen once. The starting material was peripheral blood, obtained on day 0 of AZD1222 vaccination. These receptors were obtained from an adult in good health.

CDR3 DNA: TGTGCAAGTCGCTTATTTGGGGGGCGCGGGGAGACCCAGTACTTC. Amino acid sequence: CASRLFGGRGETQYF. The V gene is TRBV12-2, the J gene TRBJ2-5. TRBV12-2 is designated a pseudogene. The CDR3 runs to 15 residues.

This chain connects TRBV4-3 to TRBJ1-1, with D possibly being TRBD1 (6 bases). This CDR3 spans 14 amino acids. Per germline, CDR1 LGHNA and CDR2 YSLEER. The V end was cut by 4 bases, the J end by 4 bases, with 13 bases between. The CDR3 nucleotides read TGCGCCAGCAGCCGGTTCCTAGGGGGCACTGAAGCTTTCTTT. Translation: CASSRFLGGTEAFF.

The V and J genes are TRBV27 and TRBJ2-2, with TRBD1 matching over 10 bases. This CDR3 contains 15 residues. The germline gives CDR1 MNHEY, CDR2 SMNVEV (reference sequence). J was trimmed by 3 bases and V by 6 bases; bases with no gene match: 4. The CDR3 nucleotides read TGTGCCAGCAGCCCCGGGACAGGGGACACCGGGGAGCTGTTTTTT. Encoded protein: CASSPGTGDTGELFF.

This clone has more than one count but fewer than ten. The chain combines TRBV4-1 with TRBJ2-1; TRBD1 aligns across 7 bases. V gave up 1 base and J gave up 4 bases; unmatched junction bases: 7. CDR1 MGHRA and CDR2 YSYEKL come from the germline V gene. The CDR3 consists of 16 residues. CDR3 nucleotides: TGCGCCAGCAGCCAAGTCGGGGACAGTAGATACAATGAGCAGTTCTTC. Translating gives CASSQVGDSRYNEQFF.

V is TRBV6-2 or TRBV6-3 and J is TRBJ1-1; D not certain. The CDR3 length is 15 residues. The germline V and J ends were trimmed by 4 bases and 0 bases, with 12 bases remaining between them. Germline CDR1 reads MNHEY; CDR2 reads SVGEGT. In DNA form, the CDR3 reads TGTGCCAGCAGTTCCGACCGTTACATGAACACTGAAGCTTTCTTT. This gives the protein CASSSDRYMNTEAFF.

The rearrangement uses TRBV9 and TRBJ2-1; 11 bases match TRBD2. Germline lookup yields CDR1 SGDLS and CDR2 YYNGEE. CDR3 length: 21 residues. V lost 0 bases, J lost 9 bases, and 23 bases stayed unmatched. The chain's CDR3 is CASSVESRALGLAEPGGEQFF. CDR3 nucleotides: TGTGCCAGCAGCGTAGAGAGCCGAGCTCTGGGACTAGCGGAGCCCGGGGGTGAGCAGTTCTTC.

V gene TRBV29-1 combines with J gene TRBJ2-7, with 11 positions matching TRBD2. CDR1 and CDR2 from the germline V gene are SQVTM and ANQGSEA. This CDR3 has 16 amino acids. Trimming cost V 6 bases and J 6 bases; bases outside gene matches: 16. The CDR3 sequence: CSVARVASGGIAEQYF. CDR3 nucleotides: TGCAGCGTCGCCCGGGTAGCTAGCGGGGGGATAGCCGAGCAGTACTTC.

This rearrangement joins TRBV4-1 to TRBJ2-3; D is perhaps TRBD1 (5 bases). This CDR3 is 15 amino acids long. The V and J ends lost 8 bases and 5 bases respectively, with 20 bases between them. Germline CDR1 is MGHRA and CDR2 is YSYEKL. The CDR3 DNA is TGCGCCAGCGGACCTGGGCAGGGTCCTTTAGATACGCAGTATTTT. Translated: CASGPGQGPLDTQYF.

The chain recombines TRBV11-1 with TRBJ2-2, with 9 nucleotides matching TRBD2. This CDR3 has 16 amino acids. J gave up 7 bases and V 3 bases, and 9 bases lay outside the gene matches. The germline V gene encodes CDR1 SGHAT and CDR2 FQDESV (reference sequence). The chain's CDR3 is CASSLLAGMNGGELFF. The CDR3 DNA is TGTGCCAGCAGCTTGCTAGCGGGGATGAATGGCGGGGAGCTGTTTTTT.